Listed below are T cell receptor beta chains from one sample, sequenced in a study of neurological immune-mediated disorders. TCRdb reanalysed the 5' RACE reads using MiXCR and keeps one entry per CDR3 protein. The sample carries 15,000 to 20,000 distinct CDR3 sequences, around 10% recorded once. Specimen: CD8+ T cells from blood. Every receptor here comes from a woman aged 50 to 60 in good health. The CDR3 runs from the conserved cysteine through the conserved F or W. A D gene is named only where the DNA matches it firmly. Not every row has a clone size; where given, it reads once, few, many or a size class.

>TRBJ2-7|many|TRBV28|-
TGTGCCAGCACCCTGGGGCCGGAGAGCTCCTACGAGCAGTACTTC
CASTLGPESSYEQYF
>TRBJ2-2|many|TRBV4-1|TRBD2
TGCGCCAGCATAAGCGGGGCCGGGGAGCTGTTTTTT
CASISGAGELFF
>TRBJ2-2|many|TRBV30|-
TGTGCCTGGATGGTAGTAACCGGGGAGCTGTTTTTT
CAWMVVTGELFF
>TRBJ2-1|many|TRBV10-2|-
TGCGCCAGCAGTGTTTCCAAAGCCTACAATGAGCAGTTCTTC
CASSVSKAYNEQFF
>TRBJ1-1|few|TRBV5-1|TRBD1
TGCGCCAGCAGCGGGGCAGGGGGCACTGAAGCTTTCTTT
CASSGAGGTEAFF
>TRBJ2-1|many|TRBV9|TRBD1
TGTGCCAGCAGCGTAGGCGACAGGGGAACCTACAATGAGCAGTTCTTC
CASSVGDRGTYNEQFF
>TRBJ2-1|many|TRBV7-3|-
TGTGCCAGCAGCTTAGACACTTCCTACAATGAGCAGTTCTTC
CASSLDTSYNEQFF
>TRBJ2-7|many|TRBV28|-
TGTGCCAGCAGTTTCCGCCCATCCTACGAGCAGTACTTC
CASSFRPSYEQYF
>TRBJ2-1|many|TRBV6-6|TRBD1
TGTGCCAGCAGTTACCCGCATTCGGGGACAGGGGGCAATGAGCAGTTCTTC
CASSYPHSGTGGNEQFF
>TRBJ1-4|many|TRBV7-9|TRBD1
TGTGCCAGCAGGGACAGGGGAGGGGAAAAACTGTTTTTT
CASRDRGGEKLFF
>TRBJ2-7|many|TRBV4-1|-
TGCGCCAGCAGCCCCCCCTTGGACAGCCTTACTCCGTACGAGCAGTACTTC
CASSPPLDSLTPYEQYF
>TRBJ2-1|-|TRBV5-1|-
TGCGCCAGCAGCACGGACAATGAGCAGTTCTTC
CASSTDNEQFF
>TRBJ2-1|many|TRBV20-1|TRBD2
TGCAGTGCTAGGAGACTAGCGGTCTACAATGAGCAGTTCTTC
CSARRLAVYNEQFF
>TRBJ2-7|many|TRBV5-1|-
TGCGCCAGCAGCTCCGACACCGCCGGGTACGAGCAGTACTTC
CASSSDTAGYEQYF
>TRBJ2-2|many|TRBV5-5|-
TGTGCCAGCAGCTACGAGGGGGACACCGGGGAGCTGTTTTTT
CASSYEGDTGELFF
>TRBJ2-7|few|TRBV5-1|-
TGCACTAGCAAAACAAACCAAGGTCCTCTTGTGGAGCAGTACTTT
CTSKTNQGPLVEQYF
>TRBJ2-2|-|TRBV20-1|-
TGCAGTGCTAGAATCGGGAGAAGTACCGGGGAGCTGTTTTTT
CSARIGRSTGELFF
>TRBJ1-1|few|TRBV7-8|-
TGTGCCAGCAGCTTAACGGGCGGGACTGAAGCTTTCTTT
CASSLTGGTEAFF
>TRBJ2-5|many|TRBV4-3|TRBD2
TGCGCCAGCAGCCAAGAGCCCGCGGGCGGCGCGGGAGCACAAGAGACCCAGTACTTC
CASSQEPAGGAGAQETQYF
>TRBJ1-1|-|TRBV20-1|-
TGCAGTGCTACAGATGAGGAGGGCGGGGGGACTGAAGCTTTCTTT
CSATDEEGGGTEAFF
>TRBJ2-2|many|TRBV9|-
TGTGCCAGCAGCTCCGGGGACGGAACCGGGGAGCTGTTTTTT
CASSSGDGTGELFF
>TRBJ2-1|many|TRBV6-2/TRBV6-3|-
TGTGCCAGCAGTTACGATGGCATGACCTACAATGAGCAGTTCTTC
CASSYDGMTYNEQFF
>TRBJ2-5|-|TRBV12-3/TRBV12-4|-
TGTGCCAGCAGTTTGGGACTGAATCAAGAGACCCAGTACTTC
CASSLGLNQETQYF
>TRBJ2-6|many|TRBV29-1|-
TGCAGCGTTGAAGATTGGGACAAGATCTCTGGGGCCAACGTCCTGACTTTC
CSVEDWDKISGANVLTF
>TRBJ2-5|medium-sized|TRBV10-3|TRBD2
TGTGCCATCAGTGACAAGCGGGATCTCGTGCAAGAGACCCAGTACTTC
CAISDKRDLVQETQYF
>TRBJ2-7|many|TRBV29-1|-
TGCAGCGTTGAAGATGGCGAGTACGAGCAGTACTTC
CSVEDGEYEQYF
>TRBJ1-2|many|TRBV29-1|-
TGCAGCGTTGAAGATCGGGGGACGTCTTATGGCTACACCTTC
CSVEDRGTSYGYTF
>TRBJ1-5|many|TRBV27|-
TGTGCCAGCAGTTTCCTACCTGGAGATAATCAGCCCCAGCATTTT
CASSFLPGDNQPQHF
>TRBJ2-5|many|TRBV14|TRBD1
TGTGCCAGCAGCCAAACACAGGGGGATTGGGTGGAGCAAGAGACCCAGTACTTC
CASSQTQGDWVEQETQYF
>TRBJ2-1|many|TRBV20-1|TRBD1
TGCAGTGCTAGAGATCGGGACAGACCCTACAATGAGCAGTTCTTC
CSARDRDRPYNEQFF
>TRBJ1-4|many|TRBV7-8|-
TGTGCCAGCAGTACGGGGGCTAATGAAAAACTGTTTTTT
CASSTGANEKLFF